A single sample gave rise to the 24 T cell receptor beta chains below, sequenced in a study of blood T cell repertoires in COVID-19 (dated by TCRdb to the early 2020s). The library was produced with the immunoSEQ multiplex PCR assay. The table was pulled from immuneACCESS by TCRdb, which kept in-frame rearrangements only. Such tables lose some clones; where checked, under half of the loss comes from unresolved V genes, and the rest has no known cause. A total of about 300,000 clones appear in this sample, over 85% of them only once. Clones ranked in the top ten supply less than 3.5% of the sample. The material sequenced was PBMCs or T cells enriched from blood (not recorded which). The receptors were sampled from a woman in her 50s who had been exposed to COVID-19.

The V gene is TRBV28, the J gene TRBJ1-2, with 7 bases that match TRBD1. V was clipped by 1 base and J by 8 bases; unmatched bases: 10. CDR3 length: 15 amino acids. Per germline, CDR1 MDHEN and CDR2 SYDVKM. Here the CDR3 DNA reads TGTGCCAGCAGTTTATTGCCAGGGGGTACGTCGGGCTACACCTTC. Translation gives CASSLLPGGTSGYTF.

The V call is TRBV25-1, the J call TRBJ2-3; D is uncertain. Germline V CDR1 and CDR2: MGHDK, SYGVNS. This CDR3 region has 14 residues. V was shortened by 7 bases and J by 3 bases, with 14 bases between the two germline ends. CDR3 sequence (DNA): TGTGCCAGCACCACCGGCGGAGCAACAGATACGCAGTATTTT. Amino acids: CASTTGGATDTQYF.

This chain links TRBV2 with TRBJ1-1; D is unresolved. The CDR3 is 13 amino acids. Germline-derived CDR1 and CDR2 are SNHLY and FYNNEI. V was cut by 8 bases and J by 5 bases, with 15 bases left in between. In DNA form, the CDR3 reads TGTGCCAGCGACTGGGGAGTGAGGACTGAAGCTTTCTTT. This translates into CASDWGVRTEAFF.

The V call is TRBV19, the J call TRBJ2-1; D not certain. Looked up from germline, CDR1 is LNHDA and CDR2 is SQIVND (reference sequence). CDR3 length: 14 amino acids. V lost 7 bases to trimming and J lost 6 bases, with 16 bases between them. The DNA of the CDR3 is TGTGCCAGTACCCAGGATGTTTTCTCCAATGAGCAGTTCTTC. Amino acid sequence: CASTQDVFSNEQFF.

The chain joins TRBV23-1 to TRBJ2-5, with 12 bases identical to TRBD1. TRBV23-1 is assigned to the ORF class and has an uncertain function. V shed 9 bases and J 2 bases; nucleotides not matched to a gene: 7. The CDR3 contains 15 residues. In DNA, the CDR3 is TGCGCCAGGGGGACAGGGGGCAGGAGTCAAGAGACCCAGTACTTC. As protein: CARGTGGRSQETQYF.

The rearrangement uses TRBV4-1 and TRBJ2-1; 9 nucleotides agree with TRBD1. V was pared by 1 base and J by 8 bases, with 9 bases of the junction left unmatched. The V gene's germline CDR1 is MGHRA and CDR2 YSYEKL. The CDR3 is made up of 16 amino acids. For the CDR3, the DNA is TGCGCCAGCAGCCAAGCGGACAGGGGCGGAAGTGATGAGCAGTTCTTC. Amino acids: CASSQADRGGSDEQFF.

The CDR3, as DNA: TGCAGCGCAAGAGACTACTACAATGAGCAGTTCTTC. It yields the protein CSARDYYNEQFF. This chain connects TRBV29-1 to TRBJ2-1, with D perhaps TRBD2 (5 bases). The CDR3 sequence is 12 residues long. Trimming removed 7 bases at V and 3 bases at J, with 10 bases between. Per the germline V gene, CDR1 is SQVTM and CDR2 is ANQGSEA.

CDR3 amino acids: CASSLGFGGLNYGYTF. CDR3 nucleotides: TGTGCCAGCAGCTTGGGGTTCGGGGGTCTTAACTATGGCTACACCTTC. V is TRBV5-6 and J is TRBJ1-2; D might be TRBD1 (5 bases). Looked up from germline, CDR1 is SGHDT and CDR2 is YYEEEE. The CDR3 runs 16 residues. Trimming took off 0 bases at V and 1 base at J, with 13 bases between the two ends.

The chain joins TRBV18 to TRBJ1-1, with 8 positions matching TRBD1. V shed 4 bases and J 3 bases; nucleotides not matched to a gene: 13. The CDR3 runs to 17 residues. Germline V lookup: CDR1 KGHSH, CDR2 LQKENI. The CDR3 sequence is CASSQSKSGGRDTEAFF. The CDR3 bases are TGTGCCAGCTCACAATCTAAATCAGGGGGCAGGGACACTGAAGCTTTCTTT.

In regard to this clone: In the same sample, other DNA sequences code for this CDR3. Here the CDR3 DNA reads TGCGCCAGCAGCTTGGCTCGGGGGGAGACCCAGTACTTC. Translation gives CASSLARGETQYF. J is TRBJ2-5 and V is TRBV5-1; D is perhaps TRBD2 (6 bases). Trimming pared 0 bases from V and 5 bases from J, leaving 8 bases between. This CDR3 has 13 residues. Germline V gene lookup returns CDR1 SGHRS and CDR2 YFSETQ.

The chain is built from TRBV11-2 and TRBJ2-2; D remains ambiguous. V was shortened by 4 bases and J by 8 bases, with 14 bases between the two germline ends. From germline, CDR1 is SGHAT and CDR2 FQNNGV. CDR3 size: 14 residues. CDR3 coding DNA: TGTGCCAGCAGCTACTCCGTTGAGCCGGGGGAGCTGTTTTTT. It is translated as CASSYSVEPGELFF.

V gene TRBV6-5 combines with J gene TRBJ1-1; D perhaps matches TRBD1 (5 bases). Looked up from germline, CDR1 is MNHEY and CDR2 is SVGAGI. The ends were cut back, 4 bases at V and 4 bases at J, with 10 bases in the middle. The CDR3 runs to 13 residues. The CDR3 DNA is TGTGCCAGCAGTTTTAGGGGTGGCACTGAAGCTTTCTTT. As protein: CASSFRGGTEAFF.

CDR3: CASLSGGFHGYTF. In DNA form, the CDR3 reads TGTGCCAGCCTGAGCGGAGGGTTCCATGGCTACACCTTC. V usage is TRBV5-5 and J usage is TRBJ1-2, with unresolved D. Germline V gene lookup returns CDR1 SGHKS and CDR2 YYEKEE (reference sequence). With 7 bases removed from V and 6 bases from J, the gap between germline ends came to 16 bases. This CDR3 is 13 amino acids long.

V usage is TRBV7-8 and J usage is TRBJ1-3; D remains ambiguous. The CDR3 runs to 15 residues. Trimming took 2 bases from V and 2 from J, leaving 10 bases between them. The germline V gene encodes CDR1 SGHVS and CDR2 FQNEAQ. The CDR3 loop reads CASSLMPGAGNTIYF. As DNA, the CDR3 is TGTGCCAGCAGCTTAATGCCGGGAGCTGGAAACACCATATATTTT.

This clone came up once. The chain links TRBV5-1 to TRBJ1-1, with 11 bases lining up with TRBD1. Unmatched junction bases numbered 4, after V lost 3 bases and J lost 3 bases. The CDR3 extends over 15 amino acids. Germline V lookup: CDR1 SGHRS, CDR2 YFSETQ. The CDR3 nucleotides read TGCGCCAGCAGCTGGGCGGGACAGGGGGACACTGAAGCTTTCTTT. It yields the protein CASSWAGQGDTEAFF.

This chain links TRBV18 with TRBJ2-3; the D is unclear. CDR1 is KGHSH, CDR2 LQKENI, per germline. The CDR3 covers 14 residues. Trimming shortened V by 3 bases and J by 6 bases, and 13 bases separated the two germline ends. The CDR3 is CASSPGISSDTQYF. Written as DNA, the CDR3 is TGTGCCAGCTCACCGGGCATATCCAGCGATACGCAGTATTTT.

This chain connects TRBV3-1 (or the pseudogene TRBV3-2) to TRBJ1-3; TRBD1 agrees at 9 bases. With 1 base clipped from V and 0 bases from J, the junction kept 10 bases outside the gene matches. The CDR3 contains 19 residues. The germline gives CDR1 LGHDT, CDR2 YNNKEL (reference sequence). In DNA form, the CDR3 reads TGTGCCAGCAGCCAAGCCCCGGGACAGGGCCTTAGCTCTGGAAACACCATATATTTT. It specifies CASSQAPGQGLSSGNTIYF.

J is TRBJ2-1 and V is TRBV6-5, with unresolved D. This CDR3 has 13 amino acids. CDR1 and CDR2 (germline): MNHEY, SVGAGI. Deletions cut 6 bases from V and 10 bases from J, with 16 bases between. CDR3: CASRALVSGEQFF. CDR3 bases: TGTGCCAGCAGAGCTCTAGTGTCCGGGGAGCAGTTCTTC.

This chain's CDR3 is CASSDGWDSPLHF. In nucleotides, the CDR3 is TGCGCCAGCAGCGACGGGTGGGATTCACCCCTCCACTTT. This chain links TRBV5-1 with TRBJ1-6; no firm D call. Per germline, CDR1 SGHRS and CDR2 YFSETQ. The CDR3 is made up of 13 amino acids. Trimming stripped 4 bases from V and 8 bases from J, with 10 bases between.

The V call is TRBV6-4, the J call TRBJ1-5, with D maybe TRBD1 (5 bases). Germline V gene data show CDR1 as MRHNA and CDR2 as SNTAGT. The CDR3 is 16 residues long. Between the trimmed V and J ends, which lost 3 bases and 3 bases, there was a span of 15 bases. Here the CDR3 reads CASSDRGGLSNQPQHF. For the CDR3, the DNA is TGTGCCAGCAGTGATAGGGGAGGGCTTTCCAATCAGCCCCAGCATTTT.

The chain recombines TRBV6-1 with TRBJ2-7; D unclear. CDR1 MNHNS and CDR2 SASEGT come from the germline V gene. The CDR3 length is 11 residues. Trimming left V 4 bases short and J 9 bases short, with 10 bases between. The CDR3 bases are TGTGCCAGCAGTGTAGCTCCGGGGCAGTACTTC. Amino acids: CASSVAPGQYF.

The chain recombines TRBV6-6 with TRBJ2-5; D not resolved. Between the trimmed V and J ends, which lost 8 bases and 2 bases, there was a span of 18 bases. The CDR3 totals 15 residues. The germline CDR1 and CDR2 sequences are MNHNY and SVGAGI (reference sequence). CDR3 sequence: CASRRAQIIQETQYF. CDR3 sequence (DNA): TGTGCCAGCCGTCGAGCCCAGATCATTCAAGAGACCCAGTACTTC.

This chain joins TRBV2 and TRBJ1-3; a weak D match, TRBD1 (6 bases). The germline CDR1 and CDR2 sequences are SNHLY and FYNNEI. The CDR3 spans 14 residues. The V gene lost 8 bases and the J gene lost 1 base, with 12 bases spanning the gap. CDR3 amino acids: CASEETGSGNTIYF. The CDR3 bases are TGTGCCAGCGAGGAAACAGGGTCTGGAAACACCATATATTTT.

The genes are TRBV6-1 and TRBJ2-1; D is perhaps TRBD2 (5 bases). CDR3 length equals 16 residues. The germline V gene encodes CDR1 MNHNS and CDR2 SASEGT. Trimming stripped 0 bases from V and 3 bases from J, with 12 bases between. The CDR3 sequence: CASSEAPGGGYNEQFF. For the CDR3, the DNA is TGTGCCAGCAGTGAAGCGCCGGGCGGAGGCTACAATGAGCAGTTCTTC.